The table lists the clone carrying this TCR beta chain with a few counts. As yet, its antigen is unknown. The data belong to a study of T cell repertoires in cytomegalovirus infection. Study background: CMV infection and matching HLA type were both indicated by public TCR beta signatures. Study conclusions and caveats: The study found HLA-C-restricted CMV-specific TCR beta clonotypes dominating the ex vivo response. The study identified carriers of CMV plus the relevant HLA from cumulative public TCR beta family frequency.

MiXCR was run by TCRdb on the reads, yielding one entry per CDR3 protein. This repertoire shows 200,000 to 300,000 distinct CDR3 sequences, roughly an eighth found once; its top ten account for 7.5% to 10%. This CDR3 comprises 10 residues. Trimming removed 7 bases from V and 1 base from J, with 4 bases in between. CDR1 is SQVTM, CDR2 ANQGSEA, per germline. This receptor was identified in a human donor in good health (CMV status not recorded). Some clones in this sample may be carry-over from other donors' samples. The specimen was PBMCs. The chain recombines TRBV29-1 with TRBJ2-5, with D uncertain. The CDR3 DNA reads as TGCAGCGCCGGCCAAGAGACCCAGTACTTC. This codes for CSAGQETQYF.